This T cell receptor (beta chain) is drawn from a study of spatial heterogeneity in lung cancer. Single TCR cDNA molecules each had their own unique molecular identifier. TCRdb fed the 5' RACE reads into MiXCR, producing one record per CDR3 protein. The data show 40,000 to 45,000 distinct CDR3 sequences, about 23% seen once. Time point of the sample: blood at routine non-recurrence follow-up after resection. Germline V gene data show CDR1 as MRHNA and CDR2 as SNTAGT. V lost 7 bases, J lost 1 base, and 8 bases lay in between. The CDR3 is made up of 13 amino acids. This clonotype has more than one count but fewer than ten.

Here the sequenced sample was PBMCs, taken at follow-up. The TCR comes from a female donor with early-stage non-small cell lung cancer. V and J are TRBV6-4 and TRBJ2-1; no clear D. CDR3 DNA: TGTGCCAGCAATAGTAGATCCTACAATGAGCAGTTCTTC. This encodes CASNSRSYNEQFF.